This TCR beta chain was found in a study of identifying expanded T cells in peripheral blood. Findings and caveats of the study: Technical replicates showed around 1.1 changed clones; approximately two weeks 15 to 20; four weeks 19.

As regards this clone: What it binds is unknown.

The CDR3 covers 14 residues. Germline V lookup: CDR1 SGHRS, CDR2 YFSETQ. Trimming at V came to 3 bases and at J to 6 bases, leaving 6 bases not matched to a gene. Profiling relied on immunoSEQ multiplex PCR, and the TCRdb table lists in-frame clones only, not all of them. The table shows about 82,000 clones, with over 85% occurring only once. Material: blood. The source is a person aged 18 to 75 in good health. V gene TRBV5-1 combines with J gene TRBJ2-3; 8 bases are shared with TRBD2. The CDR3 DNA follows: TGCGCCAGCAGCTCGCCCCCGGGAGGGGATACGCAGTATTTT. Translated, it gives CASSSPPGGDTQYF.